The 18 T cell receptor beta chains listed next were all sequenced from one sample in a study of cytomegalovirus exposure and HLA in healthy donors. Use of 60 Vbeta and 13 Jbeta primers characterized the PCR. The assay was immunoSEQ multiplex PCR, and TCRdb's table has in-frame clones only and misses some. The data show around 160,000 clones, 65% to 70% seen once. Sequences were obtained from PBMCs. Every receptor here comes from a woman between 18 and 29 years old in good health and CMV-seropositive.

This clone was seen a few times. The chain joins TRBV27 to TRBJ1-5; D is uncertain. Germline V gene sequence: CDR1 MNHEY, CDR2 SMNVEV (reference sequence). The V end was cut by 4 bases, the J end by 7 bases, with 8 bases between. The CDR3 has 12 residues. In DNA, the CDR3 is TGTGCCAGCAGTTCTCCCTCCCAGCCCCAGCATTTT. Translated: CASSSPSQPQHF.

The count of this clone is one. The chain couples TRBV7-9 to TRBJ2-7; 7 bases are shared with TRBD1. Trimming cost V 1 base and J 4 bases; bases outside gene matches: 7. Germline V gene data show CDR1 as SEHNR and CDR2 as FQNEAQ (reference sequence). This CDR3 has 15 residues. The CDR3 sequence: CASSLGDSFVYEQYF. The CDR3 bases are TGTGCCAGCAGCTTAGGGGACAGTTTCGTATACGAGCAGTACTTC.

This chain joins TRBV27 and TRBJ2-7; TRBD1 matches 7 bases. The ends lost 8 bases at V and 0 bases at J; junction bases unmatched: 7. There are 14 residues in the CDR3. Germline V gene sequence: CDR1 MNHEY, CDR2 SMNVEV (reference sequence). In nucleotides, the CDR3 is TGTGCCAGCGGCCCCACAGGGGTCTCCTACGAGCAGTACTTC. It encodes CASGPTGVSYEQYF.

CDR3 nucleotide sequence: TGTGCCAGCAACAATCCCGGGACAGGGGGCTGGTACGAGCAGTACTTC. This encodes CASNNPGTGGWYEQYF. The chain uses TRBV28 and TRBJ2-7; 12 bases map to TRBD1. After removal of 7 bases from V and 4 bases from J, the junction contained 11 bases not matched to a gene. Germline CDR1 and CDR2: MDHEN and SYDVKM. The CDR3 is 16 amino acids.

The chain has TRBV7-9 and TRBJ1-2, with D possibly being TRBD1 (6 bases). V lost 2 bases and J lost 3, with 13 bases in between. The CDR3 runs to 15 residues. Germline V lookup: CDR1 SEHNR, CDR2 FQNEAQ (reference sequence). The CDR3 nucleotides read TGTGCCAGCAGCTTAAAAGGACAGAGTCACTATGGCTACACCTTC. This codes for CASSLKGQSHYGYTF.

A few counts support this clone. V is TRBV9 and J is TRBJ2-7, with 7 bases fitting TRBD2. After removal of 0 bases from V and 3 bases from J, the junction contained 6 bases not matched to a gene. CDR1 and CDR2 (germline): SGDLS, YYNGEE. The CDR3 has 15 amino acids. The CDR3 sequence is CASSVGGGGIYEQYF. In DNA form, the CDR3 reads TGTGCCAGCAGCGTAGGAGGCGGGGGTATCTACGAGCAGTACTTC.

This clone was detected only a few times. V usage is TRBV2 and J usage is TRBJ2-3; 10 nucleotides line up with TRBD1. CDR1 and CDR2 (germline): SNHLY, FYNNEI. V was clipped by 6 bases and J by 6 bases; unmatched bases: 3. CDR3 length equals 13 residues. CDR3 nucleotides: TGTGCCAGCAGAGGGGACAGGGGTGATACGCAGTATTTT. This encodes CASRGDRGDTQYF.

The CDR3 DNA reads TGTGCCAGCAGCTTGGAGGCAGGGCCGTCAGATACGCAGTATTTT. Translation gives CASSLEAGPSDTQYF. This chain connects TRBV5-8 to TRBJ2-3, with D possibly TRBD1 on 5 matching bases. V was shortened by 0 bases and J by 4 bases, with 12 bases between the two germline ends. The length of the CDR3 is 15 residues. Germline assignment: CDR1 SGHTS and CDR2 YDEGEE.

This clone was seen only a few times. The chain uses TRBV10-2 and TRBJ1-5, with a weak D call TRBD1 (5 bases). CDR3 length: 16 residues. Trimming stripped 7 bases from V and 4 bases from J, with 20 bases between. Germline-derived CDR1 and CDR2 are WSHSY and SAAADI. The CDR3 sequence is CASTVSQRTLNQPQHF. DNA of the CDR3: TGCGCCAGCACGGTCTCCCAGAGGACACTTAATCAGCCCCAGCATTTT.

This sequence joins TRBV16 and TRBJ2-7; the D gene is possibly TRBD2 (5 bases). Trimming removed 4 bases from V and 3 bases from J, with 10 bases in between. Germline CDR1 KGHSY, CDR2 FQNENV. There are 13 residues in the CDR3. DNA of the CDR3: TGTGCCAGCAGCCGAGGGCGAAACTACGAGCAGTACTTC. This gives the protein CASSRGRNYEQYF.

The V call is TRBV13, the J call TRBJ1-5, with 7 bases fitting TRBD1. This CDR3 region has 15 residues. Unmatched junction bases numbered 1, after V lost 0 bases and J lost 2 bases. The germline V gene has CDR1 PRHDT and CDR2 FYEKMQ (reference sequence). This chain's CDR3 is CASSLGDRGNQPQHF. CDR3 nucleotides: TGTGCCAGCAGCTTAGGCGACAGGGGCAATCAGCCCCAGCATTTT.

Here the CDR3 reads CASSLASWAGETQYF. In nucleotides, the CDR3 is TGTGCCAGCAGCTTGGCGAGCTGGGCGGGGGAGACCCAGTACTTC. This chain connects TRBV5-4 to TRBJ2-5; a weak D match, TRBD2 (6 bases). V lost 0 bases to trimming and J lost 5 bases, with 14 bases between them. This CDR3 is 15 amino acids long. Germline loops: CDR1 SGHNT, CDR2 YYREEE (reference sequence).

The CDR3 here is CATSKGQGDPYNSPLHF. In DNA form, the CDR3 reads TGTGCCACCAGCAAAGGACAGGGAGACCCCTATAATTCACCCCTCCACTTT. The chain couples TRBV15 to TRBJ1-6; 8 positions match TRBD1. Germline CDR1 is LNHNV and CDR2 is YYDKDF (reference sequence). V shed 4 bases and J 2 bases; nucleotides not matched to a gene: 7. The length of the CDR3 is 17 residues.

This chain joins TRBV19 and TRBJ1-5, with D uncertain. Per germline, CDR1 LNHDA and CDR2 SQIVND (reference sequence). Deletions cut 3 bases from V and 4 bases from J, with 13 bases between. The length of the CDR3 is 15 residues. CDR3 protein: CASSISARLNQPQHF. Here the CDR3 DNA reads TGTGCCAGTAGTATCTCGGCCAGGCTGAATCAGCCCCAGCATTTT.

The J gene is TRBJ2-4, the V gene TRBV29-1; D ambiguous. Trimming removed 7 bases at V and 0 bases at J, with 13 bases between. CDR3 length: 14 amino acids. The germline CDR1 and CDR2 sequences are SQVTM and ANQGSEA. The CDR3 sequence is CSAQDQIAKNIQYF. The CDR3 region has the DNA TGCAGCGCTCAGGATCAAATAGCCAAAAACATTCAGTACTTC.

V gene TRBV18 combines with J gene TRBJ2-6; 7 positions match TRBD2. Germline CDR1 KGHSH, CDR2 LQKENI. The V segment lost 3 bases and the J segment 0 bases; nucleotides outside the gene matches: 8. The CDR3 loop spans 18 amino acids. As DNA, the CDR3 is TGTGCCAGCTCACCGGCGGGGGTGGGTATCTCTGGGGCCAACGTCCTGACTTTC. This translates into CASSPAGVGISGANVLTF.

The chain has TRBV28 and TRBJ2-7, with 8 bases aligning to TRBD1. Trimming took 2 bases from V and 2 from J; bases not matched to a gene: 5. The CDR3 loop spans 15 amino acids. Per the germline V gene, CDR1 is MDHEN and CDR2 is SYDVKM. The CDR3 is CASSLTDRVPYEQYF. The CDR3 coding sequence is TGTGCCAGCAGTTTAACGGACAGGGTCCCCTACGAGCAGTACTTC.

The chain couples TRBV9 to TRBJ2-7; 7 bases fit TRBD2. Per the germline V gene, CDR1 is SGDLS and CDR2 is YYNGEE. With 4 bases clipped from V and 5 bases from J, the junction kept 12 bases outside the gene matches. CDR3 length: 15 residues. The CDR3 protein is CASSPRGGLMDEQYF. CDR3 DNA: TGTGCCAGCAGCCCCCGGGGAGGGTTAATGGACGAGCAGTACTTC.